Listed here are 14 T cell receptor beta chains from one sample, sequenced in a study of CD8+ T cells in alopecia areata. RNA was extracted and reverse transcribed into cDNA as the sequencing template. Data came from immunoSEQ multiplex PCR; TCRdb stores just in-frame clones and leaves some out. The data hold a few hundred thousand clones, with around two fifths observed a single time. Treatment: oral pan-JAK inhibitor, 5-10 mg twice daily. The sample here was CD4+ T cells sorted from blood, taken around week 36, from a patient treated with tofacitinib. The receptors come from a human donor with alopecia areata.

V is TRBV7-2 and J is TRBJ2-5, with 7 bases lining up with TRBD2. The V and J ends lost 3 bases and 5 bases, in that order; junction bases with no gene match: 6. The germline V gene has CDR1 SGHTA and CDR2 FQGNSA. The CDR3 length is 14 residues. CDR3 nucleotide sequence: TGTGCCAGCAGCTTTCAGGGAGGGCGGGAGACCCAGTACTTC. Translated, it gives CASSFQGGRETQYF. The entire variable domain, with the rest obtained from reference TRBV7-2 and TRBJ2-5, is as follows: GAGVSQSPSNKVTEKGKDVELRCDPISGHTALYWYRQSLGQGLEFLIYFQGNSAPDKSGLPSDRFSAERTGGSVSTLTIQRTQQEDSAVYLCASSFQGGRETQYFGPGTRLLVL.

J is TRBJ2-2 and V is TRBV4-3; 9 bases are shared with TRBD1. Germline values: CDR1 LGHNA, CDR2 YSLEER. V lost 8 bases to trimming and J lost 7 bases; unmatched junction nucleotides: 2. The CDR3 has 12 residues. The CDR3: CASGQGFGELFF. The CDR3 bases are TGCGCCAGCGGACAGGGGTTCGGGGAGCTGTTTTTT.

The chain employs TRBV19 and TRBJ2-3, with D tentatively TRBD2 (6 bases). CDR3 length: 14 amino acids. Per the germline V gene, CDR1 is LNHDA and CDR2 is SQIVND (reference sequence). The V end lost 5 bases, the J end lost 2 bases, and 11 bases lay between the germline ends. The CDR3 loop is CASSYSGDTDTQYF. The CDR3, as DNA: TGTGCCAGTAGTTATAGCGGCGACACAGATACGCAGTATTTT.

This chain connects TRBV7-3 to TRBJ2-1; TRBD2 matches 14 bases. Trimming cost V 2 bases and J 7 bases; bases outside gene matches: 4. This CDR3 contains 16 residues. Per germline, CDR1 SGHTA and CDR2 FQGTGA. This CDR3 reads CASSLLGLAGANEQFF. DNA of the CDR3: TGTGCCAGCAGCTTATTGGGACTAGCGGGAGCGAATGAGCAGTTCTTC.

The CDR3 DNA is TGTGCCTGGAGTCCCCCGGGGGATTACTATGGCTACACCTTC. As protein: CAWSPPGDYYGYTF. This chain uses TRBV30 with TRBJ1-2; D might be TRBD1 (5 bases). Trimming removed 2 bases from V and 3 bases from J, with 13 bases in between. Germline lookup yields CDR1 GTSNPN and CDR2 SVGIG (reference sequence). The CDR3 is 14 amino acids.

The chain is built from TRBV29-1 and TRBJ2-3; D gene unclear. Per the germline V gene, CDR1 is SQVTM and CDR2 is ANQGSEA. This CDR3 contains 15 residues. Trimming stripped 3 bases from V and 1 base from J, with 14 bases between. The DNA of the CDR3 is TGCAGCGTTGATGAAGGGTACGGTGGCACAGATACGCAGTATTTT. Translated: CSVDEGYGGTDTQYF.

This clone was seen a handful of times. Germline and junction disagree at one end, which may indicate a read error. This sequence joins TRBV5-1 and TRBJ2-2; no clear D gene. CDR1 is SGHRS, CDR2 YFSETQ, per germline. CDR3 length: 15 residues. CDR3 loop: CASSLYVANAGELFF. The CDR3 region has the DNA TGCGCCAGCAGCTTGTATGTGGCGAACGCCGGGGAGCTGTTTTTT.

The CDR3 DNA reads as TGTGCCTGGAGTGGACAGAGAGGAAACACCATATATTTT. Translation gives CAWSGQRGNTIYF. J is TRBJ1-3 and V is TRBV30, with D tentatively TRBD1 (5 bases). This CDR3 contains 13 residues. The V gene lost 1 base and the J gene lost 4 bases, with 8 bases spanning the gap. Per germline, CDR1 GTSNPN and CDR2 SVGIG (reference sequence).

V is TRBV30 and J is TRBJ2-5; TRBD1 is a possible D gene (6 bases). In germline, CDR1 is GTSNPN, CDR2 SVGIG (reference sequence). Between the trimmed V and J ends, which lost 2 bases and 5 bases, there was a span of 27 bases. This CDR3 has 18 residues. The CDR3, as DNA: TGTGCCTGGAGTAGCAGTAGAATAGGGCAGGGGAATCGGGAGACCCAGTACTTC. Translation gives CAWSSSRIGQGNRETQYF.

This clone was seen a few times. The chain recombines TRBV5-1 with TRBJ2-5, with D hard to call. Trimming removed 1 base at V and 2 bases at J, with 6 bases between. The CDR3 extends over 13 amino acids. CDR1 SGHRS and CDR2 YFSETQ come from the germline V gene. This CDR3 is CASSLRIQETQYF. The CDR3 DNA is TGCGCCAGCAGCTTGAGGATACAAGAGACCCAGTACTTC.

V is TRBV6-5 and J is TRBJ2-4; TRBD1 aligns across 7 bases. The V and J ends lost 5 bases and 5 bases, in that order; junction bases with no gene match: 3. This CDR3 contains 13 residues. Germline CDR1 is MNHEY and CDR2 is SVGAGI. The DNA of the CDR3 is TGTGCCAGCAGTCGGGACAGAGAAAACATTCAGTACTTC. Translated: CASSRDRENIQYF.

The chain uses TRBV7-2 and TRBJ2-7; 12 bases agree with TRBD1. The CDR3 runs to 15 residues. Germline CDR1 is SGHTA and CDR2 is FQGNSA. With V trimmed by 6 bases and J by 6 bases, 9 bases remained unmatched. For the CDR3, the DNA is TGTGCCAGCAGTTTAACCGGGACAGGGGGCCGCGAGCAGTACTTC. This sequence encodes CASSLTGTGGREQYF.

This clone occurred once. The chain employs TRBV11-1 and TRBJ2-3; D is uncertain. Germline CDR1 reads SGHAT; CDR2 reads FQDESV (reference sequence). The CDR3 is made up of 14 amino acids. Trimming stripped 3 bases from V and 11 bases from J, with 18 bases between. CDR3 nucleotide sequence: TGTGCCAGCAGCTTCGGGTCCAGGTTTCAAGGGCAGTATTTT. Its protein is CASSFGSRFQGQYF.

The CDR3 sequence: CAWAEDYYGYTF. CDR3 coding DNA: TGTGCCTGGGCTGAAGATTATTATGGCTACACCTTC. The gene calls are TRBV30 and TRBJ1-2; D remains ambiguous. The CDR3 is made up of 12 amino acids. V lost 5 bases and J 5 bases, leaving 12 bases between the germline ends. Germline CDR1 reads GTSNPN; CDR2 reads SVGIG (reference sequence).